In this sample, the clone carrying this T cell receptor beta chain turned up a few times. Its antigen is currently unknown. This sample stems from a study of T cells and Merkel cell carcinoma outcomes. V was clipped by 2 bases and J by 7 bases, with 14 bases between them. Germline values: CDR1 MNHEY, CDR2 SMNVEV (reference sequence). The CDR3 runs 15 residues. Study-level points and caveats: Repertoire plus T-cell density reportedly predicted Merkel cell carcinoma outcomes.

Using immunoSEQ multiplex PCR, the repertoire was profiled, and TCRdb retains in-frame clones only, with some absent. The top ten hold over 4% of the sample, which has around 1,900 clones, more than 90% seen once. The chain employs TRBV27 and TRBJ1-4; D uncertain. The source of this sequence is a human donor with Merkel cell carcinoma. Material: tumor tissue from Merkel cell carcinoma. CDR3 loop: CASSLLWSGVEKLFF. CDR3 bases: TGTGCCAGCAGTTTACTCTGGTCAGGTGTTGAAAAACTGTTTTTT.